These 31 T cell receptor beta chains originate from one sample sequenced in a study of monozygotic twins with inflammatory bowel disease. TCRdb re-called the 5' RACE reads and catalogs CDR3 proteins one per entry, DNA excluded. The sample holds 400,000 to 500,000 distinct CDR3 sequences. The sequenced sample was blood. The receptors come from a human donor with ulcerative colitis or Crohn's disease, or a healthy co-twin of an affected twin (not recorded which).

This chain joins TRBV7-6 and TRBJ2-1; TCRdb calls TRBD2, which cannot be checked without DNA. This CDR3 contains 15 residues. Per the germline V gene, CDR1 is SGHVS and CDR2 is FNYEAQ. The chain's CDR3 is CASSAGLAGWDEQFF.

The chain employs TRBV27 and TRBJ2-2; absent DNA, TCRdb's TRBD2 call cannot be checked. The CDR3 has 14 residues. In germline, CDR1 is MNHEY, CDR2 SMNVEV (reference sequence). The CDR3 loop is CASSLREAVGELFF.

The chain recombines TRBV20-1 with TRBJ2-1; without DNA, the TCRdb call of TRBD1 cannot be checked. The CDR3 is 13 residues long. The germline V gene encodes CDR1 DFQATT and CDR2 SNEGSKA (reference sequence). This CDR3 reads CSARDLGDNEQFF.

The chain couples TRBV24-1 to TRBJ2-5; TCRdb names TRBD2, which stays unverified in the absence of DNA. Germline values: CDR1 KGHDR, CDR2 SFDVKD. There are 14 residues in the CDR3. The CDR3 loop reads CATSDSEGWETQYF.

CDR3 amino acids: CASSQLGGPNNSPLHF. The chain links TRBV3-1 to TRBJ1-6; the TCRdb call, TRBD1, lacks DNA for checking. The V gene's germline CDR1 is LGHDT and CDR2 YNNKEL (reference sequence). The CDR3 extends over 16 amino acids. Using reference TRBV3-1 and TRBJ1-6 for the parts outside the CDR3, the full variable domain is DTAVSQTPKYLVTQMGNDKSIKCEQNLGHDTMYWYKQDSKKFLKIMFSYNNKELIINETVPNRFSPKSPDKAHLNLHINSLELGDSAVYFCASSQLGGPNNSPLHFGNGTRLTVT.

The CDR3 is CASSYRLGRGNQPQHF. The J gene is TRBJ1-5, the V gene TRBV6-2 or TRBV6-3; checking the TCRdb D call of TRBD1 is not possible without DNA. The CDR3 runs to 16 residues. Germline assignment: CDR1 MNHEY and CDR2 SVGEGT.

The chain couples TRBV20-1 to TRBJ2-7. The CDR3 runs to 11 residues. The germline V gene has CDR1 DFQATT and CDR2 SNEGSKA (reference sequence). CDR3 sequence: CSAIKRSEQYF.

The rearrangement uses TRBV20-1 and TRBJ2-3; TCRdb's D gene call, TRBD2, goes unchecked for lack of DNA. Germline V gene lookup returns CDR1 DFQATT and CDR2 SNEGSKA (reference sequence). The CDR3 totals 15 residues. This CDR3 reads CSARLAGGVTDTQYF.

CDR3 amino acids: CSSHRGNNSPLHF. The chain carries TRBV20-1 and TRBJ1-6; the TRBD1 assignment by TCRdb is unverifiable without DNA. This CDR3 comprises 13 residues. Looked up from germline, CDR1 is DFQATT and CDR2 is SNEGSKA (reference sequence).

The chain employs TRBV6-6 and TRBJ2-2; the D gene TCRdb calls, TRBD2, cannot be checked with no DNA. CDR1 and CDR2 from the germline V gene are MNHNY and SVGAGI (reference sequence). CDR3 length: 13 residues. CDR3 amino acids: CARTSGNTGELFF.

V and J are TRBV7-8 and TRBJ2-7; lacking DNA, the TRBD1 call made by TCRdb goes unchecked. The length of the CDR3 is 14 residues. Germline V gene data show CDR1 as SGHVS and CDR2 as FQNEAQ. The CDR3 reads CASSGGPGGYEQYF.

The V call is TRBV5-1, the J call TRBJ2-4; TCRdb's assignment of TRBD1 cannot be checked, as there is no DNA. Germline V gene data show CDR1 as SGHRS and CDR2 as YFSETQ. The length of the CDR3 is 14 residues. The CDR3 is CASSLEQGENIQYF.

The genes are TRBV9 and TRBJ2-1; without DNA, the TCRdb call of TRBD2 cannot be checked. The CDR3 consists of 15 residues. Germline CDR1 reads SGDLS; CDR2 reads YYNGEE. The CDR3 sequence is CASSVASSGFNEQFF.

The rearrangement uses TRBV7-2 and TRBJ1-1; TCRdb gives TRBD1 as the D gene, but with no DNA this cannot be confirmed. CDR1 and CDR2 from the germline V gene are SGHTA and FQGNSA. The CDR3 consists of 15 residues. CDR3 amino acids: CASSGQGQGVTEAFF. The whole variable domain, remainder taken from reference TRBV7-2 and TRBJ1-1, is GAGVSQSPSNKVTEKGKDVELRCDPISGHTALYWYRQSLGQGLEFLIYFQGNSAPDKSGLPSDRFSAERTGGSVSTLTIQRTQQEDSAVYLCASSGQGQGVTEAFFGQGTRLTVV.

This rearrangement joins TRBV7-6 to TRBJ2-3; absent DNA, TCRdb's TRBD2 call cannot be checked. This CDR3 contains 19 residues. Germline V CDR1 and CDR2: SGHVS, FNYEAQ. The CDR3: CASSLKPGLAGGRTDTQYF.

The chain has TRBV12-3 or TRBV12-4 and TRBJ2-2; the TRBD2 assignment by TCRdb is unverifiable without DNA. The CDR3 runs to 17 residues. The CDR3 region is CASSPWGDLQNTGELFF.

This sequence joins TRBV5-1 and TRBJ1-4; TCRdb picks TRBD1, but there is no DNA to check that call. The CDR3 covers 15 residues. Germline V gene data show CDR1 as SGHRS and CDR2 as YFSETQ. This CDR3 is CASRSGQGTNENLFF.

The chain links TRBV27 to TRBJ2-3; the TRBD1 assignment by TCRdb is unverifiable without DNA. From germline, CDR1 is MNHEY and CDR2 SMNVEV (reference sequence). This CDR3 has 14 residues. CDR3 residues: CASSWGPGTDTQYF.

The CDR3 spells CASSSGLWGEQFF. J is TRBJ2-1 and V is TRBV7-2. In germline, CDR1 is SGHTA, CDR2 FQGNSA. The CDR3 has 13 amino acids.

The chain employs TRBV3-1 and TRBJ1-2; TCRdb lists TRBD1, though no DNA is available to test this call. The CDR3 is 15 residues long. The germline V gene has CDR1 LGHDT and CDR2 YNNKEL (reference sequence). CDR3 protein: CASSPTKGSNYGYTF.

The chain couples TRBV20-1 to TRBJ1-1; TCRdb's D call, TRBD1, is unchecked because there is no DNA. The CDR3 sequence is 14 residues long. Germline CDR1 is DFQATT and CDR2 is SNEGSKA (reference sequence). The CDR3 spells CSARDPGARTEAFF.

V is TRBV7-2 and J is TRBJ2-5; TCRdb's D call of TRBD1 is untestable without DNA. Germline V gene lookup returns CDR1 SGHTA and CDR2 FQGNSA. This CDR3 has 16 amino acids. The CDR3 here is CASSPGGVGGRLTQYF.

The rearrangement uses TRBV11-2 and TRBJ2-1. Germline CDR1 is SGHAT and CDR2 is FQNNGV. This CDR3 has 16 residues. The CDR3 is CASSSLRNMEHNEQFF.

V usage is TRBV6-4 and J usage is TRBJ2-3. Germline CDR1 is MRHNA and CDR2 is SNTAGT. This CDR3 contains 14 residues. The CDR3 sequence is CASSDSAGRDTQYF.

The chain has TRBV6-1 and TRBJ1-1. Germline V CDR1 and CDR2: MNHNS, SASEGT. CDR3 length: 14 amino acids. The CDR3 loop is CASMVQRPYTEAFF.

This chain uses TRBV13 with TRBJ2-1; TCRdb's D call of TRBD2 is untestable without DNA. The CDR3 totals 15 residues. From germline, CDR1 is PRHDT and CDR2 FYEKMQ (reference sequence). The CDR3 is CASSSRASAYNEQFF.

The rearrangement links TRBV6-5 to TRBJ2-3; the D call from TCRdb, TRBD2, cannot be confirmed without DNA. The CDR3 runs to 17 residues. The germline V gene encodes CDR1 MNHEY and CDR2 SVGAGI. The CDR3 sequence: CASSYSPLAAPTDTQYF.

The rearrangement joins TRBV5-6 to TRBJ2-5. Germline CDR1 SGHDT, CDR2 YYEEEE. This CDR3 is built from 13 residues. Here the CDR3 reads CASSLVHSETQYF.

The rearrangement joins TRBV18 to TRBJ2-5; TCRdb outputs TRBD1, but without DNA this stays unchecked. The CDR3 loop spans 16 amino acids. In germline, CDR1 is KGHSH, CDR2 LQKENI. The CDR3 protein is CASSLNVADRWETQYF.

J is TRBJ2-5 and V is TRBV7-9; checking the TCRdb D call of TRBD2 is not possible without DNA. Per the germline V gene, CDR1 is SEHNR and CDR2 is FQNEAQ (reference sequence). The CDR3 loop spans 14 amino acids. Here the CDR3 reads CASMTAGGRETQYF.

V and J are TRBV18 and TRBJ2-3; TCRdb returns TRBD1, unconfirmable since there is no DNA. The germline CDR1 and CDR2 sequences are KGHSH and LQKENI. The CDR3 sequence is 14 residues long. This CDR3 reads CASSPGQGMYTQYF.